A single sample is the source of the 29 T cell receptor beta chains below, sequenced in a study of blood T cell repertoires in COVID-19. Repertoires were generated with immunoSEQ multiplex PCR, while TCRdb's copy carries only in-frame clones and drops some. The data show hundreds of thousands of clones, about nine tenths seen once. The sequencing sample was made of PBMCs or T cells enriched from blood (not recorded which). The receptor source for this set is a woman aged 18-29 years who had recovered from COVID-19.

V is TRBV19 and J is TRBJ1-5; tentatively, D is TRBD1 (5 bases). The germline V gene encodes CDR1 LNHDA and CDR2 SQIVND (reference sequence). V lost 5 bases, J lost 11 bases, and 19 bases lay in between. This CDR3 comprises 14 residues. CDR3 residues: CASSPTWLDTSQHF. The CDR3 region has the DNA TGTGCCAGTAGTCCCACATGGTTGGACACGTCCCAGCATTTT.

The chain uses TRBV3-1 (or the pseudogene TRBV3-2) and TRBJ1-1; perhaps TRBD1 as D (5 bases). V was clipped by 2 bases and J by 4 bases, with 11 bases between them. CDR1 is LGHDT and CDR2 is YNNKEL in the germline V gene (reference sequence). The CDR3 has 14 amino acids. The CDR3 region has the DNA TGTGCCAGCAGCCAATTAGACAGACTCACTGAAGCTTTCTTT. This codes for CASSQLDRLTEAFF.

This chain uses TRBV9 with TRBJ2-3, with D possibly TRBD2 on 5 matching bases. Trimming removed 8 bases at V and 2 bases at J, with 15 bases between. Germline values: CDR1 SGDLS, CDR2 YYNGEE. The CDR3 covers 14 residues. As DNA, the CDR3 is TGTGCCAGTTCCCCGACGGGAATCACAGATACGCAGTATTTT. It is translated as CASSPTGITDTQYF.

This clone was observed a few times. The sample holds other DNA sequences that translate to the same CDR3. V and J are TRBV6-2 or TRBV6-3 and TRBJ1-5; TRBD1 aligns across 11 bases. J was trimmed by 4 bases and V by 6 bases; bases with no gene match: 2. The CDR3 is 14 amino acids. CDR1 and CDR2 from the germline V gene are MNHEY and SVGEGT. This chain's CDR3 is CASSGTGGNQPQHF. The CDR3 DNA follows: TGTGCCAGCAGCGGGACAGGGGGTAATCAGCCCCAGCATTTT.

The V and J genes are TRBV6-5 and TRBJ1-5, with unresolved D. Germline V lookup: CDR1 MNHEY, CDR2 SVGAGI. The V end was cut by 7 bases, the J end by 3 bases, with 10 bases between. CDR3 size: 13 residues. The CDR3 region is CASIKENNQPQHF. CDR3 in DNA: TGTGCCAGCATAAAGGAGAACAATCAGCCCCAGCATTTT.

The chain recombines TRBV29-1 with TRBJ1-1; 7 nucleotides agree with TRBD1. The CDR3 loop spans 14 amino acids. Looked up from germline, CDR1 is SQVTM and CDR2 is ANQGSEA. V shed 4 bases, J shed 4 bases, and the junction held 9 bases outside the gene matches. The CDR3 spells CSVGSTGAGTEAFF. The DNA of the CDR3 is TGCAGCGTTGGATCAACAGGGGCGGGCACTGAAGCTTTCTTT.

The V gene is TRBV5-1, the J gene TRBJ2-5; a weak D match, TRBD2 (5 bases). CDR1 SGHRS and CDR2 YFSETQ come from the germline V gene. The germline V and J ends were trimmed by 3 bases and 4 bases, with 10 bases remaining between them. CDR3 length equals 13 residues. CDR3 bases: TGCGCCAGCAGCTACGGTCGGGGAGAGACCCAGTACTTC. It encodes CASSYGRGETQYF.

This chain links TRBV29-1 with TRBJ1-5, with unresolved D. The CDR3 spans 14 residues. V lost 3 bases to trimming and J lost 4 bases, with 13 bases between them. The germline V gene has CDR1 SQVTM and CDR2 ANQGSEA. CDR3 protein: CSVDEGNGNQPQHF. In DNA form, the CDR3 reads TGCAGCGTTGATGAGGGCAACGGGAATCAGCCCCAGCATTTT.

This clone has only one observation. This sequence joins TRBV3-1 (or the pseudogene TRBV3-2) and TRBJ1-2; 8 positions agree with TRBD1. The junction had 5 bases not matched to a gene; V was cut back by 7 bases and J by 7 bases. CDR1 is LGHDT and CDR2 is YNNKEL in the germline V gene (reference sequence). The CDR3 totals 12 residues. The CDR3 sequence: CASMGTGSGYTF. CDR3 DNA sequence: TGTGCCAGCATGGGGACAGGTAGTGGCTACACCTTC.

This rearrangement joins TRBV29-1 to TRBJ2-7; tentative D call: TRBD1 (6 bases). CDR1 is SQVTM and CDR2 is ANQGSEA in the germline V gene. The CDR3 totals 13 residues. The V end was cut by 7 bases, the J end by 1 base, with 14 bases between. CDR3 in amino acids: CSAAGTTSYEQYF. The CDR3 bases are TGCAGCGCCGCCGGGACAACATCCTACGAGCAGTACTTC.

The V call is TRBV28, the J call TRBJ2-4; 8 bases are a match to TRBD2. This CDR3 is built from 15 residues. Germline CDR1 is MDHEN and CDR2 is SYDVKM. After removal of 3 bases from V and 6 bases from J, the junction contained 7 bases not matched to a gene. The CDR3 nucleotides are TGTGCCAGCAGTTTCGCCCTCCTAGCGGGAAACATTCAGTACTTC. Its translation is CASSFALLAGNIQYF.

The chain is built from TRBV9 and TRBJ1-1, with a possible D match to TRBD1 (6 bases). Per germline, CDR1 SGDLS and CDR2 YYNGEE. The length of the CDR3 is 14 residues. With 2 bases removed from V and 3 bases from J, the gap between germline ends came to 11 bases. CDR3 sequence reads: CASSVGALDTEAFF. CDR3 coding DNA: TGTGCCAGCAGCGTGGGGGCCTTGGACACTGAAGCTTTCTTT.

This chain links TRBV5-1 with TRBJ2-7, with D unclear. The CDR3 sequence is 13 residues long. V lost 4 bases and J 6 bases, leaving 14 bases between the germline ends. CDR1 and CDR2 (germline): SGHRS, YFSETQ. The CDR3 DNA follows: TGCGCCAGCAGCCCCACTGGAGCTTCCGAGCAGTACTTC. Protein sequence: CASSPTGASEQYF.

This rearrangement joins TRBV14 to TRBJ2-7; 10 bases are a match to TRBD2. The CDR3 sequence is 14 residues long. Germline lookup yields CDR1 SGHDN and CDR2 FVKESK. The trim removed 3 bases at V and 5 bases at J, leaving 4 bases unmatched. The CDR3 bases are TGTGCCAGCAGCCACTCTAGCGGGAGAAACGAGCAGTACTTC. Translation: CASSHSSGRNEQYF.

The chain is built from TRBV6-5 and TRBJ1-1; a possible D gene is TRBD1 (6 bases). This CDR3 has 14 amino acids. Trimming removed 5 bases at V and 1 base at J, with 11 bases between. Germline V gives CDR1 MNHEY, CDR2 SVGAGI. The CDR3 DNA reads as TGTGCCAGCAGTACAGGGACGGGGAACACTGAAGCTTTCTTT. Translation gives CASSTGTGNTEAFF.

The CDR3 sequence is CASSAQTGLNTEAFF. The CDR3 nucleotides are TGTGCCAGCAGCGCCCAGACAGGGTTGAACACTGAAGCTTTCTTT. This chain uses TRBV9 with TRBJ1-1, with TRBD1 identical over 7 bases. V lost 3 bases and J lost 0; bases outside the gene matches: 5. The germline gives CDR1 SGDLS, CDR2 YYNGEE. This CDR3 comprises 15 residues.

This clone turned up a few times. This chain connects TRBV3-1 (or the pseudogene TRBV3-2) to TRBJ2-3; 9 nucleotides align to TRBD2. Germline CDR1 is LGHDT and CDR2 is YNNKEL (reference sequence). The CDR3 is 15 amino acids. Trimming removed 3 bases from V and 4 bases from J; junction bases left unmatched: 5. The CDR3 DNA follows: TGTGCCAGCAGCCACGGCGGGGGGGCCGCAGATACGCAGTATTTT. Translating it yields CASSHGGGAADTQYF.

This clone showed up just a few times. The chain links TRBV10-2 to TRBJ1-1; D ambiguous. CDR1 WSHSY and CDR2 SAAADI come from the germline V gene. Trimming removed 8 bases at V and 7 bases at J, with 11 bases between. The CDR3 length is 11 residues. The CDR3 sequence is CASGLDGEAFF. In nucleotides, the CDR3 is TGCGCCAGCGGGCTGGATGGTGAAGCTTTCTTT.

The genes are TRBV5-6 and TRBJ2-2; D may be TRBD1 (6 bases). The CDR3 is 16 amino acids. Germline V CDR1 and CDR2: SGHDT, YYEEEE. Trimming pared 1 base from V and 4 bases from J, leaving 14 bases between. CDR3 region: CASSLWGQKGTGELFF. CDR3 DNA: TGTGCCAGCAGCTTGTGGGGGCAGAAGGGCACCGGGGAGCTGTTTTTT.

The chain's CDR3 is CASSQMAAYEQFF. In DNA, the CDR3 is TGTGCCAGCAGCCAAATGGCCGCTTATGAGCAGTTCTTC. The rearrangement joins TRBV14 to TRBJ2-1; D uncertain. The CDR3 runs 13 residues. V was shortened by 2 bases and J by 8 bases, with 10 bases between the two germline ends. The germline V gene has CDR1 SGHDN and CDR2 FVKESK.

The chain links TRBV15 to TRBJ2-1; D call uncertain. Trimming removed 2 bases at V and 7 bases at J, with 12 bases between. The CDR3 is made up of 14 amino acids. CDR1 and CDR2 from the germline V gene are LNHNV and YYDKDF (reference sequence). CDR3 loop: CATSRSLVSNEQFF. The CDR3 DNA reads as TGTGCCACCAGCAGATCCCTAGTGAGTAATGAGCAGTTCTTC.

The chain joins TRBV7-8 to TRBJ1-4; 7 positions agree with TRBD1. The CDR3 is made up of 15 amino acids. V trimming: 3 bases; J trimming: 8 bases; junction bases outside the gene matches: 9. Germline loops: CDR1 SGHVS, CDR2 FQNEAQ. CDR3 loop: CASSLGQLEKEKLFF. The DNA of the CDR3 is TGTGCCAGCAGCTTGGGACAGCTAGAAAAGGAAAAACTGTTTTTT.

The rearrangement joins TRBV11-3 to TRBJ2-5; 8 nucleotides agree with TRBD2. From germline, CDR1 is SGHNT and CDR2 YENEEA. The CDR3 consists of 16 residues. V lost 5 bases, J lost 2 bases, and 10 bases stayed unmatched. CDR3 sequence reads: CASSPRFSGEQETQYF. The CDR3 bases are TGTGCCAGCAGCCCCCGGTTTAGCGGGGAACAAGAGACCCAGTACTTC. Together with reference TRBV11-3 and TRBJ2-5, the CDR3 gives the full variable domain: EAGVVQSPRYKIIEKKQPVAFWCNPISGHNTLYWYLQNLGQGPELLIRYENEEAVDDSQLPKDRFSAERLKGVDSTLKIQPAELGDSAVYLCASSPRFSGEQETQYFGPGTRLLVL.

This clone was detected ten times or more. This chain links TRBV7-9 with TRBJ1-4; D possibly corresponds to TRBD1 (6 bases). V shed 2 bases and J shed 8 bases, with 12 bases lying between them. In germline, CDR1 is SEHNR, CDR2 FQNEAQ (reference sequence). The length of the CDR3 is 14 residues. CDR3 amino acids: CASSLYRDGEKLFF. The CDR3 coding sequence is TGTGCCAGCAGCTTATACAGGGATGGGGAAAAACTGTTTTTT.

This rearrangement joins TRBV18 to TRBJ2-2; 7 nucleotides line up with TRBD1. There are 15 residues in the CDR3. Germline loops: CDR1 KGHSH, CDR2 LQKENI. Germline trimming cut 3 bases from V and 4 bases from J; bases unmatched to any gene: 5. For the CDR3, the DNA is TGTGCCAGCTCACCCCGGACAGGAGGCACCGGGGAGCTGTTTTTT. Translation: CASSPRTGGTGELFF.

This clone was seen once. This sequence joins TRBV27 and TRBJ2-7; D is unresolved. This CDR3 is built from 11 residues. Trimming shortened V by 3 bases and J by 4 bases, and 4 bases separated the two germline ends. Per germline, CDR1 MNHEY and CDR2 SMNVEV (reference sequence). CDR3 nucleotide sequence: TGTGCCAGCAGTTTCGGGTACGAGCAGTACTTC. Translating it yields CASSFGYEQYF.

The gene calls are TRBV7-9 and TRBJ2-4, with 7 bases lining up with TRBD1. With 2 bases clipped from V and 0 bases from J, the junction kept 10 bases outside the gene matches. CDR1 SEHNR and CDR2 FQNEAQ come from the germline V gene (reference sequence). The CDR3 length is 18 residues. This chain's CDR3 is CASSLRQDRGLAKNIQYF. The CDR3 DNA reads TGTGCCAGCAGCTTACGGCAGGATAGGGGGCTAGCCAAAAACATTCAGTACTTC.

As for this clone: One end of the junction fails to match germline, which may point to a read error. V gene TRBV15 combines with J gene TRBJ2-7; D perhaps matches TRBD1 (6 bases). Germline CDR1 LNHNV, CDR2 YYDKDF (reference sequence). This CDR3 has 13 residues. The CDR3: CATSIPQGYGQYF. CDR3 coding DNA: TGTGCCACCAGCATACCCCAGGGGTACGGGCAGTACTTC.

The chain links TRBV7-8 to TRBJ1-1; TRBD1 is a possible D gene (5 bases). The V end was cut by 4 bases, the J end by 1 base, with 13 bases between. The germline V gene has CDR1 SGHVS and CDR2 FQNEAQ. The CDR3 is 15 residues long. The CDR3 loop is CASSSAGDSNTEAFF. The DNA of the CDR3 is TGTGCCAGCAGCTCCGCGGGGGATTCGAACACTGAAGCTTTCTTT.